This T cell receptor beta chain was observed in a study of shared clonotypes between healthy human individuals. Clones were sequenced by immunoSEQ multiplex PCR, and TCRdb holds only the in-frame ones, with some missing. The table records some 1.5 million clones, 96% of them present only once. V shed 2 bases and J 7 bases; nucleotides not matched to a gene: 0. This CDR3 is built from 12 residues. Germline CDR1 is SGHDT and CDR2 is YYEEEE. Details on this clone: In the same sample, other DNA sequences code for this CDR3.

Sequences were obtained from naive CD4+ T cells sorted from blood. The subset denotes: CD45RA+ positively selected. This clonotype was obtained from a man aged 25-40 years in good health. The chain has TRBV5-6 and TRBJ1-5; 7 bases match TRBD1. As DNA, the CDR3 is TGTGCCAGCAGCTTCAGGGGGCAGCCCCAGCATTTT. Protein: CASSFRGQPQHF.